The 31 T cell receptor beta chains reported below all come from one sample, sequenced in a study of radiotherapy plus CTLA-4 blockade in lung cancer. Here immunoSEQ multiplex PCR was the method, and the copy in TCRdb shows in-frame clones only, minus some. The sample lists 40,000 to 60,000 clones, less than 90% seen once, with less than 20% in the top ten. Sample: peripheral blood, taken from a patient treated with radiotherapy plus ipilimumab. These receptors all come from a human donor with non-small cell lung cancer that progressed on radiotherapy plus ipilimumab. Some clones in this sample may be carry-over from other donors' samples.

The CDR3 protein is CASSESGPGQGYYEQYF. CDR3 DNA sequence: TGCGCCAGCAGTGAGTCGGGGCCGGGACAGGGTTACTACGAGCAGTACTTC. The chain is built from TRBV10-2 and TRBJ2-7, with 9 bases identical to TRBD1. The germline V gene has CDR1 WSHSY and CDR2 SAAADI. This CDR3 is built from 17 residues. Losses at the gene ends were 0 bases for V and 3 bases for J; bases not matched to a gene: 9.

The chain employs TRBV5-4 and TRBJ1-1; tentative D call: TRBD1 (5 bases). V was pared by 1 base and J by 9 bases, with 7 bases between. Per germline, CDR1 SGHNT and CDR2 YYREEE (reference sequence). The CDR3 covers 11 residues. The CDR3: CASSLNRKAFF. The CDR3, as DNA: TGTGCCAGCAGCTTGAACAGGAAAGCTTTCTTT.

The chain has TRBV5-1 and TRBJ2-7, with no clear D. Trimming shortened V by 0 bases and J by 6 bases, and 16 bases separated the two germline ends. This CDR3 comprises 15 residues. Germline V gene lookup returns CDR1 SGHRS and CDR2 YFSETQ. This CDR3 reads CASSLDVVSRREQYF. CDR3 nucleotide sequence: TGCGCCAGCAGCTTGGATGTGGTTTCTAGGCGCGAGCAGTACTTC.

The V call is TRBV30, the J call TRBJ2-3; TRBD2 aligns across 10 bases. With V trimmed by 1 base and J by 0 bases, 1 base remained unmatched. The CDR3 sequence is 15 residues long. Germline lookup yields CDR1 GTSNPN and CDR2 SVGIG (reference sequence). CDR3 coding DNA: TGTGCCTGGAGTGCACTAGCGGGGAGCACAGATACGCAGTATTTT. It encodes CAWSALAGSTDTQYF.

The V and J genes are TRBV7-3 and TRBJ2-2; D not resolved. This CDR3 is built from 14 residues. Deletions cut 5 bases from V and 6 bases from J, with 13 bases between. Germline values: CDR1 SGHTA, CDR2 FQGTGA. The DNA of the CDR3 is TGTGCCAGCAGCCCGAGTAGCCACTCCGGGGAGCTGTTTTTT. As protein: CASSPSSHSGELFF.

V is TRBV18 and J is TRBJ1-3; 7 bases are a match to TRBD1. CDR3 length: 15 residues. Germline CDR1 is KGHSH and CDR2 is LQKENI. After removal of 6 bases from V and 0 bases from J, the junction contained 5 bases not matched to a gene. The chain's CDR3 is CASSEQGSSGNTIYF. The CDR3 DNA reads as TGTGCCAGCTCGGAACAGGGGAGCTCTGGAAACACCATATATTTT.

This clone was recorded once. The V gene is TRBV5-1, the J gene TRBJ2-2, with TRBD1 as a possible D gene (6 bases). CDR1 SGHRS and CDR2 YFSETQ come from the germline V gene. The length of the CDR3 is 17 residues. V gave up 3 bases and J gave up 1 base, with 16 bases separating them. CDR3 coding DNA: TGCGCCAGCAGCTCCTACTTACCGGGACAGAACACCGGGGAGCTGTTTTTT. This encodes CASSSYLPGQNTGELFF.

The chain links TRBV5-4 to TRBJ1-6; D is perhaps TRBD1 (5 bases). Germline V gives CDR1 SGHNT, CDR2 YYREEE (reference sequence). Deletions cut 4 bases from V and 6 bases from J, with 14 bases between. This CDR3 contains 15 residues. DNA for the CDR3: TGTGCCAGCAGCCTGGACATGACTATTAATTCACCCCTCCACTTT. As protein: CASSLDMTINSPLHF.

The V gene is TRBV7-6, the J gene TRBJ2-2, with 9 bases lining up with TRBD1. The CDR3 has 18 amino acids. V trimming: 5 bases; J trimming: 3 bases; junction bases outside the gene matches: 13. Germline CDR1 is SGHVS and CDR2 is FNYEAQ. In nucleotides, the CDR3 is TGTGCCAGCAGCCCGCCCCGTGGGACAGGGTCACACACCGGGGAGCTGTTTTTT. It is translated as CASSPPRGTGSHTGELFF.

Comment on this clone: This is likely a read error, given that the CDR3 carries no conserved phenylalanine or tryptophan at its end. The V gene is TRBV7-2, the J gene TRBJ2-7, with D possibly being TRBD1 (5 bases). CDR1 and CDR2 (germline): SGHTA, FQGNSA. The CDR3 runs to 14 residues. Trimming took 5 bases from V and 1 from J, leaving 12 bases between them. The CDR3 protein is CASSLGQLSYEQYL. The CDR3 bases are TGTGCCAGCAGCCTAGGACAACTTTCCTACGAGCAGTACCTC.

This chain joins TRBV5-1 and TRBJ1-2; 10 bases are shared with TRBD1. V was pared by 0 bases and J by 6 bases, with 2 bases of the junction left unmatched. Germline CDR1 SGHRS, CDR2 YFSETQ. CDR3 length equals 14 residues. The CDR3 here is CASSLGQGADGYTF. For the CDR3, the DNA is TGCGCCAGCAGCTTGGGACAGGGGGCAGATGGCTACACCTTC.

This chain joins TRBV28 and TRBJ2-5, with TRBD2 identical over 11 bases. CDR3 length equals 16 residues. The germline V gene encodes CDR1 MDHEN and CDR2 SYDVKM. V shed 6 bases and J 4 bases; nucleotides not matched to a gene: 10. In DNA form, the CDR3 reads TGTGCCAGCAGGGGAACTAGCGGGAGAGAGGGAGAGACCCAGTACTTC. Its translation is CASRGTSGREGETQYF.

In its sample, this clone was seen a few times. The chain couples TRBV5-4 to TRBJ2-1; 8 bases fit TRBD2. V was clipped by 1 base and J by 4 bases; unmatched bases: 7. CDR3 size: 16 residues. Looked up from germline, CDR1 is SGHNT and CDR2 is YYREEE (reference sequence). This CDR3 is CASSLTGTSEYNEQFF. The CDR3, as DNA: TGTGCCAGCAGCTTGACCGGGACTAGTGAGTACAATGAGCAGTTCTTC.

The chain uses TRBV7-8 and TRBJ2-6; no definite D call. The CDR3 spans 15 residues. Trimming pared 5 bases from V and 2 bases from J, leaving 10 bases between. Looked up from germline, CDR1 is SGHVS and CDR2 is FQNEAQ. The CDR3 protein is CASSPRTAGANVLTF. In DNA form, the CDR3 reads TGTGCCAGCAGCCCTCGTACGGCTGGGGCCAACGTCCTGACTTTC.

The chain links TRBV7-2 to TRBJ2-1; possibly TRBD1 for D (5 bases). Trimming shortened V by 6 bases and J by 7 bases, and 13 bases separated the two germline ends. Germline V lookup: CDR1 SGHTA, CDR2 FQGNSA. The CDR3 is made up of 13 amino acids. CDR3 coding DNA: TGTGCCAGCAGACTACAGGTTTCGAATGAGCAGTTCTTC. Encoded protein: CASRLQVSNEQFF. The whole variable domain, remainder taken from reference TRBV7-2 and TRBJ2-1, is GAGVSQSPSNKVTEKGKDVELRCDPISGHTALYWYRQSLGQGLEFLIYFQGNSAPDKSGLPSDRFSAERTGGSVSTLTIQRTQQEDSAVYLCASRLQVSNEQFFGPGTRLTVL.

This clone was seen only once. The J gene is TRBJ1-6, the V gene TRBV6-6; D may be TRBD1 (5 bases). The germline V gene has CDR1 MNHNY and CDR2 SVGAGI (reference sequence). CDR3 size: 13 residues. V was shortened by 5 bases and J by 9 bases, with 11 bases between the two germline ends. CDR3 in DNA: TGTGCCAGCAGTCACGAAGGGGTTTCACCCCTCCACTTT. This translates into CASSHEGVSPLHF.

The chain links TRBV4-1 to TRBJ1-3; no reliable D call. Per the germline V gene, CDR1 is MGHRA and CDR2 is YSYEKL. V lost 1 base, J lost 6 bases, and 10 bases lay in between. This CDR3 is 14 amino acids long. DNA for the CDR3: TGCGCCAGCAGCCAAGGAGGCTCCGTAAACACCATATATTTT. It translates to CASSQGGSVNTIYF.

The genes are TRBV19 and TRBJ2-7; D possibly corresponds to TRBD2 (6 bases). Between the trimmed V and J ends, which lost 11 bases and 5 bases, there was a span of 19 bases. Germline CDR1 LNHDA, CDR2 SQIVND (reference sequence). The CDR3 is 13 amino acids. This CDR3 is CAGPGGVIDEQYF. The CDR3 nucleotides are TGTGCCGGCCCCGGGGGAGTAATCGACGAGCAGTACTTC.

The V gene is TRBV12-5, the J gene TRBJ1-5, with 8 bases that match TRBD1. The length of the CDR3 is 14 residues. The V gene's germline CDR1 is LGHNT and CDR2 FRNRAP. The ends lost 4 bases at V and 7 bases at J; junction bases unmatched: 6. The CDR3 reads CASGSSGGGQPQHF. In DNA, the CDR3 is TGTGCTAGTGGTTCTTCAGGGGGCGGACAGCCCCAGCATTTT.

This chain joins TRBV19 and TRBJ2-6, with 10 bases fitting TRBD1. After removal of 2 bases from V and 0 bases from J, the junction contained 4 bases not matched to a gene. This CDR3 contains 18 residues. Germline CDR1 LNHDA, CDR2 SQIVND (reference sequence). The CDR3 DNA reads TGTGCCAGTAGTATACGGACAGGGGGGGACTCTGGGGCCAACGTCCTGACTTTC. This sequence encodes CASSIRTGGDSGANVLTF.

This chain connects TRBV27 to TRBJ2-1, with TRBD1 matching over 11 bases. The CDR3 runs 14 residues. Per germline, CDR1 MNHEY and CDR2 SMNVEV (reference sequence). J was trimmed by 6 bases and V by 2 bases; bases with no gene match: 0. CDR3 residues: CASSLGTGGNEQFF. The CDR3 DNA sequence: TGTGCCAGCAGTTTAGGGACAGGGGGCAATGAGCAGTTCTTC.

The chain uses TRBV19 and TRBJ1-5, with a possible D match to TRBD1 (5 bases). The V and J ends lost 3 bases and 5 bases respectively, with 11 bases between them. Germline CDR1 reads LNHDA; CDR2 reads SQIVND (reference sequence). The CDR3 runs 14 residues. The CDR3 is CASSIPGRDQPQHF. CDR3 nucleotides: TGTGCCAGTAGTATTCCAGGGAGGGATCAGCCCCAGCATTTT.

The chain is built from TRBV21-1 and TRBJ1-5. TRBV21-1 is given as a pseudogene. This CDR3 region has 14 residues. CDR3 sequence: CASSKRRRNQPQHF. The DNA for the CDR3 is TGTGCCAGCAGCAAAAGAAGGAGAAACCAGCCCCAGCATTTT.

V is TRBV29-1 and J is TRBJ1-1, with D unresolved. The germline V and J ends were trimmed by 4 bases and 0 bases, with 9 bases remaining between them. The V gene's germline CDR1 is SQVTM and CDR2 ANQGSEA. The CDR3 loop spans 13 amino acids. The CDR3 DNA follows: TGCAGCGTTGGAGGGTCCGTGAACACTGAAGCTTTCTTT. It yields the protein CSVGGSVNTEAFF.

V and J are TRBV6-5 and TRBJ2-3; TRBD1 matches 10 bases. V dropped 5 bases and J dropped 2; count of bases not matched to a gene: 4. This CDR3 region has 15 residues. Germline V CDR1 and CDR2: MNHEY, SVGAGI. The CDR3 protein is CASSPGTGATDTQYF. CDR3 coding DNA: TGTGCCAGCAGTCCCGGGACAGGGGCCACAGATACGCAGTATTTT.

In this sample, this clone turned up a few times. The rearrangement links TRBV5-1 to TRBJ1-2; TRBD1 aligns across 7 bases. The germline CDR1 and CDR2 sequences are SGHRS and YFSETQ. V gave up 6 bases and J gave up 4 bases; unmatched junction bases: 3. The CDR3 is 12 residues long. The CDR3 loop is CASTRDSYGYTF. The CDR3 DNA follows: TGCGCCAGCACCCGGGACAGCTATGGCTACACCTTC.

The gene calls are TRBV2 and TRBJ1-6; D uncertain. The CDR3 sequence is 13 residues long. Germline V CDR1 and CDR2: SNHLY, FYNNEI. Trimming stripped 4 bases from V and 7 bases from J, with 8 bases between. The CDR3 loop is CASSGAGNSPLHF. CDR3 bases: TGTGCCAGCAGTGGCGCGGGGAATTCACCCCTCCACTTT.

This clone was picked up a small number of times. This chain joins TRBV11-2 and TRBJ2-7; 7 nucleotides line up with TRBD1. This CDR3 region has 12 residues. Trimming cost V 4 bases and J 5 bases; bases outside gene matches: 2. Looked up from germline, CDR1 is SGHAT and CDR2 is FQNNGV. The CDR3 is CASSSQGNEQYF. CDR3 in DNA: TGTGCCAGCAGCTCACAGGGGAACGAGCAGTACTTC. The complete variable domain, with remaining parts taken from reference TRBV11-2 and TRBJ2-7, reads EAGVAQSPRYKIIEKRQSVAFWCNPISGHATLYWYQQILGQGPKLLIQFQNNGVVDDSQLPKDRFSAERLKGVDSTLKIQPAKLEDSAVYLCASSSQGNEQYFGPGTRLTVT.

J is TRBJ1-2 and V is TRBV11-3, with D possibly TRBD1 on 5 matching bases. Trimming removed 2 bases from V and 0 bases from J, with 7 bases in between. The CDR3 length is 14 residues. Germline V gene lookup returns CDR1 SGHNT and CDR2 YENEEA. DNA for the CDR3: TGTGCCAGCAGCTTAACGACAGCTAACTATGGCTACACCTTC. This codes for CASSLTTANYGYTF.

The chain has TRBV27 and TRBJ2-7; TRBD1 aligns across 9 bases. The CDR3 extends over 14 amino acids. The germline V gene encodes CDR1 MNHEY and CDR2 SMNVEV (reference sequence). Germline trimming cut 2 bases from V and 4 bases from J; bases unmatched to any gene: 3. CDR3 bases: TGTGCCAGCAGTTTAGGACAGGGGACTTACGAGCAGTACTTC. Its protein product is CASSLGQGTYEQYF.

CDR3 DNA: TGTGCCAGCGGCAACAGAGGGGGCCTCGGGAATGAGCAGTTCTTC. Translating it yields CASGNRGGLGNEQFF. The chain uses TRBV7-2 and TRBJ2-1; 7 positions match TRBD1. The trim removed 8 bases at V and 7 bases at J, leaving 14 bases unmatched. The CDR3 runs 15 residues. Per the germline V gene, CDR1 is SGHTA and CDR2 is FQGNSA.